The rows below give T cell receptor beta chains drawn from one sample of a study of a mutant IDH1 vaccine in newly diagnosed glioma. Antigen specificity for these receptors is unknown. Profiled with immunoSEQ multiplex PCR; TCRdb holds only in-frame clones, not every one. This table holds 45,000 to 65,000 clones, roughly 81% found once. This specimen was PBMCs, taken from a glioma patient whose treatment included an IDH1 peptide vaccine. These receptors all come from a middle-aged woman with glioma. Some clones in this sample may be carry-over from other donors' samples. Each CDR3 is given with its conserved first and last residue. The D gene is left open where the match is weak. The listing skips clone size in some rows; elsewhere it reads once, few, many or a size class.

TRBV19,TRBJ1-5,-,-,CASSIAAPVVSNQPQHF,TGTGCCAGTAGTATAGCGGCTCCGGTGGTGAGCAATCAGCCCCAGCATTTT
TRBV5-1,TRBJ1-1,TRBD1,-,CASSGTANTEAFF,TGCGCCAGCAGCGGGACAGCGAACACTGAAGCTTTCTTT
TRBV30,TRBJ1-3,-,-,CAWNSGSSGNTIYF,TGTGCCTGGAATAGTGGTAGCTCTGGAAACACCATATATTTT
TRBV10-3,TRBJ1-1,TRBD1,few,CAIGTGGEAFF,TGTGCCATCGGGACAGGGGGGGAAGCTTTCTTT
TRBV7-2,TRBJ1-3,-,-,CASTLAGSLGNTIYF,TGTGCCAGCACCTTAGCCGGGTCCCTGGGAAACACCATATATTTT
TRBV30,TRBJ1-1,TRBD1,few,CAWKFRGRGTEAFF,TGTGCCTGGAAATTCAGGGGGCGCGGCACTGAAGCTTTCTTT
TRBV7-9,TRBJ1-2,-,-,CASSPWGAQRGGYTF,TGTGCCAGCAGTCCCTGGGGGGCGCAGCGAGGTGGCTACACCTTC
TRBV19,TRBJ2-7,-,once,CASLPQGGGEQYF,TGTGCCAGTCTCCCCCAGGGCGGTGGCGAGCAGTACTTC
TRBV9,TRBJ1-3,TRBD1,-,CASSVGQGGGNTIYF,TGTGCCAGCAGCGTAGGACAGGGTGGTGGAAACACCATATATTTT
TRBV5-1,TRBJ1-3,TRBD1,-,CASTTGVSSGNTIYF,TGCGCCAGCACGACAGGGGTTTCTTCTGGAAACACCATATATTTT
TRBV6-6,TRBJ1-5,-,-,CVTQRGDQPQHF,TGTGTAACCCAGAGGGGAGATCAGCCCCAGCATTTT
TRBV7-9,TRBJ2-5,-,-,CASSLSGAVAGETQYF,TGTGCCAGCAGCTTATCGGGGGCGGTTGCGGGAGAGACCCAGTACTTC
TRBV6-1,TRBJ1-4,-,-,CASSEGTAEKLFF,TGTGCCAGCAGTGAAGGGACAGCCGAAAAACTGTTTTTT
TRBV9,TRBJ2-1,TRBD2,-,CASSSTRKGLVPSNEQFF,TGTGCCAGCAGCTCAACCCGAAAGGGACTAGTCCCCTCCAATGAGCAGTTCTTC
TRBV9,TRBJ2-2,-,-,CASSVDGGGRAGELFF,TGTGCCAGCAGCGTAGATGGAGGGGGGAGGGCCGGGGAGCTGTTTTTT
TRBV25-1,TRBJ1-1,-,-,CASRPGAAAEAFF,TGTGCCAGCCGACCAGGGGCGGCGGCTGAAGCTTTCTTT
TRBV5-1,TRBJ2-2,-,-,CASRKEGNTGELFF,TGCGCCAGCAGAAAGGAGGGGAACACCGGGGAGCTGTTTTTT
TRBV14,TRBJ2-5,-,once,CASSGDFPETQYF,TGTGCCAGCAGCGGGGACTTCCCGGAGACCCAGTACTTC
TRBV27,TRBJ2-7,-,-,CASSETGKAIHEQYF,TGTGCCAGCAGTGAAACAGGGAAAGCCATCCACGAGCAGTACTTC
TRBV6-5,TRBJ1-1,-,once,CASRPPLLNTEAFF,TGTGCCAGCCGCCCCCCCCTGCTTAACACTGAAGCTTTCTTT
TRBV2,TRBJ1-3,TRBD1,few,CASSLTGDGGNTIYF,TGTGCCAGCAGTCTTACAGGGGATGGTGGAAACACCATATATTTT
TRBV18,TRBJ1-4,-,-,CASTNSLGFNEKLFF,TGTGCCAGCACCAACTCACTAGGGTTTAATGAAAAACTGTTTTTT
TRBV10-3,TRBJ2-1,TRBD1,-,CAITGTGVNEQFF,TGTGCCATTACCGGGACAGGGGTCAATGAGCAGTTCTTC
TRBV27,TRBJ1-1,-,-,CASSLSGAGVWDTEAFF,TGTGCCAGCAGTTTATCGGGGGCGGGGGTATGGGACACTGAAGCTTTCTTT
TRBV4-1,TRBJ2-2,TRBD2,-,CASSQSLAGNTGELFF,TGCGCCAGCAGCCAATCACTAGCGGGGAACACCGGGGAGCTGTTTTTT
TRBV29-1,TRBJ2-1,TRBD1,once,CSVQRGTGEENEQFF,TGCAGCGTCCAACGGGGGACAGGGGAAGAAAATGAGCAGTTCTTC
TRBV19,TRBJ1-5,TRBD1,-,CASSSQGGNQPQHF,TGTGCCAGTAGTAGCCAGGGGGGCAATCAGCCCCAGCATTTT
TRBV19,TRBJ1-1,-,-,CASSIRETEAFF,TGTGCCAGTAGTATTAGGGAGACTGAAGCTTTCTTT
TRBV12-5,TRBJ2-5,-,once,CASGLGETQYF,TGTGCTAGTGGTTTGGGAGAGACCCAGTACTTC
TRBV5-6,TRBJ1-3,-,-,CASLRRPGNTIYF,TGTGCCAGTCTACGTCGGCCTGGAAACACCATATATTTT
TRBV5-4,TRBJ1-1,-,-,CASQGGVNTEAFF,TGTGCCAGCCAAGGAGGGGTGAACACTGAAGCTTTCTTT
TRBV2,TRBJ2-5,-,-,CASNEQGQQETQYF,TGTGCCAGCAATGAACAGGGCCAGCAAGAGACCCAGTACTTC
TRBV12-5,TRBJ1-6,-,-,CASGLRSMGSPLHF,TGTGCTAGTGGTTTGAGGTCCATGGGTTCACCCCTCCACTTT
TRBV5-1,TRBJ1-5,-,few,CASSLDLGDQPQHF,TGCGCCAGCAGCTTGGACCTAGGGGATCAGCCCCAGCATTTT
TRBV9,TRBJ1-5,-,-,CASSVGGTQPQHF,TGTGCCAGCAGCGTAGGGGGTACTCAGCCCCAGCATTTT
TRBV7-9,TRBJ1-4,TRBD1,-,CALPEGGGHEKLFF,TGTGCGCTGCCCGAGGGAGGGGGCCATGAAAAACTGTTTTTT
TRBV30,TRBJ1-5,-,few,CAVDRDNQPQHF,TGTGCCGTCGACAGAGATAATCAGCCCCAGCATTTT
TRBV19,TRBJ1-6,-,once,CASSIPGGVSSPLHF,TGTGCCAGTAGTATACCAGGAGGGGTCTCATCACCCCTCCACTTT
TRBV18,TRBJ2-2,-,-,CASSPGGGASTGELFF,TGTGCCAGCTCACCCGGAGGGGGCGCGAGCACCGGGGAGCTGTTTTTT
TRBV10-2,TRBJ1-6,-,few,CASSENPRGNSPLHF,TGCGCCAGCAGTGAGAACCCTCGGGGAAATTCACCCCTCCACTTT
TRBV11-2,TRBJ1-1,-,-,CASSADRSGGTEAFF,TGTGCCAGCAGCGCCGACAGGTCCGGGGGCACTGAAGCTTTCTTT
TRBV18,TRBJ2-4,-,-,CASSPFSGGANIQYF,TGTGCCAGCTCACCATTTTCGGGGGGCGCAAACATTCAGTACTTC